Sequencing of this T cell receptor beta chain was carried out in a study of blood T cell repertoires in COVID-19. V was shortened by 10 bases and J by 1 base, with 8 bases between the two germline ends. Germline V gene lookup returns CDR1 LNHDA and CDR2 SQIVND (reference sequence). The CDR3 is 12 residues long. This table comes from immunoSEQ multiplex PCR, and its TCRdb copy is limited to in-frame clones, with some not included. This table has fewer than 700,000 clones, roughly nine tenths appearing once. This sequence originates from a woman in her fifties or sixties with COVID-19, enrolled during active disease. The chain links TRBV19 to TRBJ1-3; maybe TRBD1 (6 bases). Material: peripheral blood. CDR3 loop: CATTGSGNTIYF. The CDR3 nucleotides read TGTGCCACCACAGGGTCTGGAAACACCATATATTTT.